One and the same sample provided the 32 T cell receptor beta chains below, sequenced in a study of blood T cell repertoires in COVID-19. Repertoires were generated with immunoSEQ multiplex PCR, while TCRdb's copy carries only in-frame clones and drops some. The sample lists 360,000 or so clones, around 89% occurring once. The sequenced material came from peripheral blood. The receptors stem from a man younger than 35 with active or convalescent COVID-19.

The V gene is TRBV29-1, the J gene TRBJ2-1, with D possibly matching TRBD2 (6 bases). The CDR3 sequence is 14 residues long. In germline, CDR1 is SQVTM, CDR2 ANQGSEA. The ends were cut back, 6 bases at V and 0 bases at J, with 12 bases in the middle. The CDR3 DNA follows: TGCAGCGTAGGGACTGGGAGCTCCTACAATGAGCAGTTCTTC. Translation gives CSVGTGSSYNEQFF.

CDR3 loop: CATTSRDSNTGELFF. For the CDR3, the DNA is TGTGCCACCACTTCGAGGGACAGCAACACCGGGGAGCTGTTTTTT. The chain recombines TRBV24-1 with TRBJ2-2; 7 bases align to TRBD1. The CDR3 length is 15 residues. V lost 8 bases and J lost 2; bases outside the gene matches: 7. CDR1 and CDR2 (germline): KGHDR, SFDVKD.

CDR3 bases: TGTGCCAGCAGTTACACTTCAGGGTCGCCTGAAGCTTTCTTT. It encodes CASSYTSGSPEAFF. The chain recombines TRBV6-5 with TRBJ1-1; a weak D match, TRBD1 (5 bases). The CDR3 consists of 14 residues. Trimming pared 2 bases from V and 6 bases from J, leaving 13 bases between. Germline values: CDR1 MNHEY, CDR2 SVGAGI.

This chain joins TRBV7-2 and TRBJ1-1, with 9 bases identical to TRBD1. CDR1 and CDR2 from the germline V gene are SGHTA and FQGNSA. After removal of 3 bases from V and 4 bases from J, the junction contained 9 bases not matched to a gene. The CDR3 extends over 16 amino acids. CDR3 loop: CASSLEGQGRITEAFF. The CDR3 DNA reads as TGTGCCAGCAGCTTGGAGGGACAGGGTAGAATCACTGAAGCTTTCTTT.

This chain links TRBV5-1 with TRBJ2-4, with 15 bases that match TRBD2. This CDR3 comprises 16 residues. Looked up from germline, CDR1 is SGHRS and CDR2 is YFSETQ. J was trimmed by 4 bases and V by 3 bases; bases with no gene match: 2. In DNA form, the CDR3 reads TGCGCCAGCAGCTCCGGACTAGCGGGGGGGAAAAACATTCAGTACTTC. This sequence encodes CASSSGLAGGKNIQYF. Full variable domain (rest looked up from reference TRBV5-1 and TRBJ2-4): KAGVTQTPRYLIKTRGQQVTLSCSPISGHRSVSWYQQTPGQGLQFLFEYFSETQRNKGNFPGRFSGRQFSNSRSEMNVSTLELGDSALYLCASSSGLAGGKNIQYFGAGTRLSVL.

This clone occurred a few times. CDR3 amino acids: CASSPGHRNTEAFF. The CDR3 DNA reads as TGTGCCAGCAGTCCGGGACACCGGAACACTGAAGCTTTCTTT. The chain links TRBV7-3 to TRBJ1-1; a possible D gene is TRBD1 (6 bases). Trimming left V 6 bases short and J 1 base short, with 12 bases between. CDR1 and CDR2 (germline): SGHTA, FQGTGA. The CDR3 consists of 14 residues.

This chain connects TRBV2 to TRBJ1-2; D is uncertain. Looked up from germline, CDR1 is SNHLY and CDR2 is FYNNEI. The CDR3 spans 14 residues. The ends were cut back, 2 bases at V and 6 bases at J, with 13 bases in the middle. The CDR3: CASSERQEIDGYTF. For the CDR3, the DNA is TGTGCCAGCAGTGAAAGGCAGGAAATAGATGGCTACACCTTC.

V is TRBV29-1 and J is TRBJ1-1, with a tentative D call TRBD1 (6 bases). The CDR3 is made up of 13 amino acids. Germline CDR1 is SQVTM and CDR2 is ANQGSEA. The germline V and J ends were trimmed by 7 bases and 5 bases, with 17 bases remaining between them. The CDR3 loop reads CSAPGWQGTEAFF. The CDR3 bases are TGCAGCGCCCCCGGGTGGCAGGGGACTGAAGCTTTCTTT.

This chain joins TRBV28 and TRBJ1-2; D gene uncertain. The CDR3 contains 15 residues. Trimming pared 4 bases from V and 4 bases from J, leaving 16 bases between. The germline V gene encodes CDR1 MDHEN and CDR2 SYDVKM. CDR3 DNA sequence: TGTGCCAGCAGTTCCGTGGGAGGCTGGGGCTATGGCTACACCTTC. Translating it yields CASSSVGGWGYGYTF.

The chain combines TRBV5-1 with TRBJ1-4; D may be TRBD1 (5 bases). This CDR3 contains 14 residues. CDR1 is SGHRS and CDR2 is YFSETQ in the germline V gene. Trimming left V 4 bases short and J 8 bases short, with 15 bases between. CDR3 loop: CASSQTGSQEKLFF. DNA for the CDR3: TGCGCCAGCAGCCAAACAGGATCTCAGGAAAAACTGTTTTTT.

The chain is built from TRBV6-5 and TRBJ1-6, with D tentatively TRBD1 (6 bases). The CDR3 is 14 amino acids. V shed 6 bases and J shed 7 bases, with 13 bases lying between them. The germline gives CDR1 MNHEY, CDR2 SVGAGI. In DNA form, the CDR3 reads TGTGCCAGCAGCCCCTGGGACATGAATTCACCCCTCCACTTT. This gives the protein CASSPWDMNSPLHF.

This chain connects TRBV28 to TRBJ2-7; 8 bases map to TRBD2. CDR3 length: 13 amino acids. V gave up 8 bases and J gave up 1 base; unmatched junction bases: 4. Looked up from germline, CDR1 is MDHEN and CDR2 is SYDVKM. As DNA, the CDR3 is TGTGCCAGCGAGGCGGGAGGTTCCTACGAGCAGTACTTC. Translated, it gives CASEAGGSYEQYF.

Comments on this clone: This same CDR3 is encoded by further DNA sequences in the sample. This sequence joins TRBV6-5 and TRBJ1-5; a possible D gene is TRBD1 (6 bases). Germline V CDR1 and CDR2: MNHEY, SVGAGI. V was trimmed by 6 bases and J by 3 bases, leaving 9 bases between them. CDR3 length: 13 amino acids. CDR3 in amino acids: CASRPGHNQPQHF. As DNA, the CDR3 is TGTGCCAGCAGACCGGGACACAATCAGCCCCAGCATTTT.

This sequence joins TRBV30 and TRBJ1-1; TRBD1 aligns across 8 bases. Germline CDR1 GTSNPN, CDR2 SVGIG (reference sequence). V was pared by 6 bases and J by 6 bases, with 6 bases of the junction left unmatched. This CDR3 comprises 12 residues. CDR3 residues: CACNRGSPEAFF. CDR3 in DNA: TGTGCCTGTAACAGGGGGAGCCCTGAAGCTTTCTTT.

The chain joins TRBV5-6 to TRBJ1-6; tentative D call: TRBD1 (5 bases). The CDR3 is 17 residues long. Looked up from germline, CDR1 is SGHDT and CDR2 is YYEEEE. V was clipped by 1 base and J by 7 bases, with 18 bases between them. CDR3 protein: CASSLWGRLAWNSPLHF. The CDR3 DNA reads TGTGCCAGCAGCTTGTGGGGCAGGCTTGCCTGGAATTCACCCCTCCACTTT.

The chain has TRBV5-1 and TRBJ1-4; possibly TRBD1 for D (6 bases). The CDR3 contains 15 residues. Germline values: CDR1 SGHRS, CDR2 YFSETQ. Between the trimmed V and J ends, which lost 0 bases and 7 bases, there was a span of 13 bases. The CDR3 region has the DNA TGCGCCAGCAGCTTGGCAGGGACATGGGGTGAAAAACTGTTTTTT. It codes for CASSLAGTWGEKLFF.

V gene TRBV6-2 or TRBV6-3 combines with J gene TRBJ2-1; 13 bases align to TRBD2. The CDR3 covers 17 residues. V trimming: 4 bases; J trimming: 6 bases; junction bases outside the gene matches: 9. CDR1 MNHEY and CDR2 SVGEGT come from the germline V gene. This CDR3 reads CASSFALAGGPSNEQFF. The DNA of the CDR3 is TGTGCCAGCAGTTTTGCACTAGCGGGAGGGCCCTCCAATGAGCAGTTCTTC.

V is TRBV19 and J is TRBJ1-6, with 8 positions matching TRBD1. CDR1 and CDR2 (germline): LNHDA, SQIVND (reference sequence). This CDR3 contains 15 residues. Trimming removed 7 bases from V and 10 bases from J; junction bases left unmatched: 12. CDR3 residues: CASNHRGADFSPLHF. CDR3 DNA sequence: TGTGCCAGTAATCACAGGGGGGCGGATTTCTCACCCCTCCACTTT.

This clone was seen only a few times. The rearrangement uses TRBV6-5 and TRBJ1-3; 7 bases match TRBD1. The CDR3 extends over 16 amino acids. The germline V gene encodes CDR1 MNHEY and CDR2 SVGAGI. After removal of 0 bases from V and 1 base from J, the junction contained 3 bases not matched to a gene. The CDR3 loop reads CASSYSTGRSGNTIYF. In nucleotides, the CDR3 is TGTGCCAGCAGTTACTCGACAGGGCGATCTGGAAACACCATATATTTT.

The chain recombines TRBV5-4 with TRBJ2-2; 10 nucleotides align to TRBD2. This CDR3 spans 15 amino acids. Germline CDR1 reads SGHNT; CDR2 reads YYREEE (reference sequence). With V trimmed by 4 bases and J by 4 bases, 4 bases remained unmatched. In DNA, the CDR3 is TGTGCCAGCAGCCCACGGACTAGCGGCACCGGGGAGCTGTTTTTT. It specifies CASSPRTSGTGELFF. The complete variable domain, with remaining parts taken from reference TRBV5-4 and TRBJ2-2, reads ETGVTQSPTHLIKTRGQQVTLRCSSQSGHNTVSWYQQALGQGPQFIFQYYREEENGRGNFPPRFSGLQFPNYSSELNVNALELDDSALYLCASSPRTSGTGELFFGEGSRLTVL.

The rearrangement links TRBV5-1 to TRBJ2-1; D might be TRBD2 (6 bases). The V end was cut by 0 bases, the J end by 10 bases, with 14 bases between. Germline CDR1 reads SGHRS; CDR2 reads YFSETQ. The CDR3 length is 14 residues. The CDR3 here is CASSLAGELGEQFF. The CDR3 nucleotides are TGCGCCAGCAGCTTGGCGGGGGAATTAGGGGAGCAGTTCTTC.

In its sample, this clone was seen once. The chain carries TRBV5-6 and TRBJ2-7, with D tentatively TRBD1 (6 bases). The V gene's germline CDR1 is SGHDT and CDR2 YYEEEE. This CDR3 comprises 14 residues. Trimming took off 0 bases at V and 3 bases at J, with 10 bases between the two ends. The CDR3 nucleotides are TGTGCCAGCAGCTTGGGGTTCAGGGGCTACGAGCAGTACTTC. It specifies CASSLGFRGYEQYF.

The gene calls are TRBV5-5 and TRBJ2-7, with D hard to call. Per the germline V gene, CDR1 is SGHKS and CDR2 is YYEKEE (reference sequence). V shed 0 bases and J shed 2 bases, with 12 bases lying between them. This CDR3 region has 15 residues. The CDR3 spells CASSLDPTSPYEQYF. CDR3 bases: TGTGCCAGCAGCTTGGACCCGACAAGCCCCTACGAGCAGTACTTC.

The chain carries TRBV18 and TRBJ2-7; 16 nucleotides align to TRBD2. Germline V gene sequence: CDR1 KGHSH, CDR2 LQKENI. The length of the CDR3 is 15 residues. With 5 bases clipped from V and 6 bases from J, the junction kept 4 bases outside the gene matches. The CDR3 loop reads CASSGTSGRALEQYF. DNA for the CDR3: TGTGCCAGCTCAGGGACTAGCGGGAGGGCCCTCGAGCAGTACTTC.

CDR3 sequence: CSVEDGTSGIWAKNIQYF. The CDR3 nucleotides read TGCAGCGTTGAAGATGGGACTAGCGGGATTTGGGCCAAAAACATTCAGTACTTC. This chain links TRBV29-1 with TRBJ2-4, with 13 bases identical to TRBD2. This CDR3 comprises 18 residues. Germline trimming cut 0 bases from V and 1 base from J; bases unmatched to any gene: 6. CDR1 is SQVTM, CDR2 ANQGSEA, per germline.

This chain joins TRBV20-1 and TRBJ1-5; D gene uncertain. Per germline, CDR1 DFQATT and CDR2 SNEGSKA (reference sequence). The CDR3 totals 13 residues. The V end was cut by 3 bases, the J end by 0 bases, with 6 bases between. Here the CDR3 reads CSASPDSNQPQHF. CDR3 nucleotides: TGCAGTGCTAGTCCAGATAGCAATCAGCCCCAGCATTTT.

The rearrangement joins TRBV5-1 to TRBJ1-3; 8 nucleotides align to TRBD1. CDR1 and CDR2 (germline): SGHRS, YFSETQ. Trimming at V came to 5 bases and at J to 0 bases, leaving 4 bases not matched to a gene. The CDR3 covers 15 residues. CDR3 DNA: TGCGCCAGCAGACGGACAGGGCCCTCTGGAAACACCATATATTTT. This sequence encodes CASRRTGPSGNTIYF.

This clone was seen just once. The V and J genes are TRBV7-2 and TRBJ1-1; no firm D call. The ends were cut back, 5 bases at V and 0 bases at J, with 16 bases in the middle. The CDR3 totals 16 residues. CDR1 is SGHTA and CDR2 is FQGNSA in the germline V gene. The chain's CDR3 is CASSQDPRRVNTEAFF. CDR3 in DNA: TGTGCCAGCAGCCAAGACCCGAGGCGGGTGAACACTGAAGCTTTCTTT. The full variable domain, its missing parts supplied by reference TRBV7-2 and TRBJ1-1, is GAGVSQSPSNKVTEKGKDVELRCDPISGHTALYWYRQSLGQGLEFLIYFQGNSAPDKSGLPSDRFSAERTGGSVSTLTIQRTQQEDSAVYLCASSQDPRRVNTEAFFGQGTRLTVV.

Comment on this clone: Within the sample, other DNA sequences also encode this same CDR3. The chain has TRBV18 and TRBJ1-5, with D perhaps TRBD1 (5 bases). The CDR3 is made up of 14 amino acids. V shed 3 bases and J shed 4 bases, with 10 bases lying between them. The V gene's germline CDR1 is KGHSH and CDR2 LQKENI. This CDR3 is CASSPGGVNQPQHF. The CDR3 DNA reads as TGTGCCAGCTCACCGGGGGGGGTAAATCAGCCCCAGCATTTT. Full variable domain (rest looked up from reference TRBV18 and TRBJ1-5): NAGVMQNPRHLVRRRGQEARLRCSPMKGHSHVYWYRQLPEEGLKFMVYLQKENIIDESGMPKERFSAEFPKEGPSILRIQQVVRGDSAAYFCASSPGGVNQPQHFGDGTRLSIL.

V and J are TRBV6-2 or TRBV6-3 and TRBJ1-2; 8 bases are a match to TRBD1. This CDR3 has 14 residues. With V trimmed by 5 bases and J by 3 bases, 5 bases remained unmatched. Germline lookup yields CDR1 MNHEY and CDR2 SVGEGT. The CDR3 region is CASSQLDRDYGYTF. The CDR3 bases are TGTGCCAGCAGTCAATTGGACAGGGACTATGGCTACACCTTC.

This chain connects TRBV6-1 to TRBJ2-7, with 7 bases aligning to TRBD1. With V trimmed by 1 base and J by 5 bases, 2 bases remained unmatched. Germline CDR1 is MNHNS and CDR2 is SASEGT. The CDR3 is made up of 13 amino acids. In DNA form, the CDR3 reads TGTGCCAGCAGTGAAGGACAGGGCCACGAGCAGTACTTC. Protein product: CASSEGQGHEQYF.

In regard to this clone: A read error may produce the germline difference seen at one junction end. The chain links TRBV6-5 to TRBJ1-1; 8 bases agree with TRBD1. The CDR3 totals 13 residues. The germline gives CDR1 MNHEY, CDR2 SVGAGI. As DNA, the CDR3 is TGTGCCAGCAATTACAGGGGGAGGGCTGAAGCTTTCTTT. It encodes CASNYRGRAEAFF.